These T cell receptor beta chains were read from a single sample in a study of response to subunit inactivated influenza vaccine. TCRdb re-called the RT-PCR reads through MiXCR, storing one row per CDR3 protein. The data show 800,000 to 1,000,000 distinct CDR3 sequences, around 20% seen once. The specimen was PBMCs from blood, collected about 5 days after vaccination. The receptors were gathered from a man between 50 and 59 years old who received an inactivated influenza vaccine. The CDR3 runs from the conserved cysteine through the conserved F or W. D genes are given only for firm matches. Clone size is not always given. Where it is, it says once, few, many or a class for expanded clones.

abundance	v_gene	j_gene	d_gene	CDR3aa	CDR3nt
few	TRBV12-3/TRBV12-4	TRBJ1-1	NA	CASSNRDTEAFF	TGTGCCAGCAGCAATAGGGACACTGAAGCTTTCTTT
NA	TRBV27	TRBJ1-4	TRBD1	CASSPLTGAAGEKLFF	TGTGCCAGCAGTCCCCTCACAGGGGCCGCCGGGGAAAAACTGTTTTTT
NA	TRBV18	TRBJ2-5	NA	CASSTGTPKETQYF	TGTGCCAGCTCAACAGGGACGCCCAAAGAGACCCAGTACTTC
few	TRBV7-2	TRBJ2-7	NA	CASSLDVGPQYF	TGTGCCAGCAGCTTAGATGTGGGGCCGCAGTACTTC
NA	TRBV6-5	TRBJ1-1	NA	CASSYSRPAARNTEAFF	TGTGCCAGCAGTTACTCTAGACCGGCAGCAAGGAACACTGAAGCTTTCTTT
few	TRBV29-1	TRBJ2-7	TRBD1	CSVVTGTAAGEQYF	TGCAGCGTTGTAACCGGGACAGCCGCGGGCGAGCAGTACTTC
NA	TRBV6-6	TRBJ2-7	TRBD1	CASSNDRAEQYF	TGTGCCAGCAGTAACGACAGGGCCGAGCAGTACTTC
NA	TRBV20-1	TRBJ2-2	NA	CSAKPGQNTGELFF	TGCAGTGCCAAACCGGGACAAAACACCGGGGAGCTGTTTTTT
many	TRBV20-1	TRBJ2-5	NA	CSASDGGTQYF	TGCAGTGCTAGTGATGGAGGGACCCAGTACTTC
NA	TRBV7-3	TRBJ2-1	TRBD2	CASSPSGGRASNEQFF	TGTGCCAGCAGCCCAAGTGGAGGGAGGGCCTCCAATGAGCAGTTCTTC
NA	TRBV5-1	TRBJ2-7	TRBD2	CASSLDGVAGEQYF	TGCGCCAGCAGCTTGGATGGGGTAGCGGGCGAGCAGTACTTC
NA	TRBV27	TRBJ1-6	TRBD1	CASSRPTGRYSPLHF	TGTGCCAGCAGTCGACCGACAGGGAGGTATTCACCCCTCCACTTT
few	TRBV12-3/TRBV12-4	TRBJ2-3	TRBD2	CASSRPETSADTQYF	TGTGCCAGCAGCCGACCTGAGACTAGCGCAGATACGCAGTATTTT
few	TRBV6-1	TRBJ2-5	TRBD1	CASRTGTGLETQYF	TGTGCCAGCAGAACCGGGACAGGGTTGGAGACCCAGTACTTC
NA	TRBV20-1	TRBJ2-5	NA	CSASRGRQETQYF	TGCAGTGCTAGTCGAGGGCGCCAAGAGACCCAGTACTTC
NA	TRBV6-5	TRBJ2-5	NA	CASSYSIRSLDPTQETQYF	TGTGCCAGCAGTTACTCGATAAGGTCTCTAGACCCCACTCAGGAGACCCAGTACTTC
few	TRBV7-2	TRBJ1-1	NA	CASSHSNRAAWTEAFF	TGTGCCAGCAGCCACTCTAACAGGGCGGCGTGGACTGAAGCTTTCTTT
NA	TRBV9	TRBJ1-2	NA	CASSERRDAGSNYGYTF	TGTGCCAGCAGCGAGAGAAGGGACGCCGGATCTAACTATGGCTACACCTTC
NA	TRBV7-2	TRBJ2-3	NA	CASSLAARVSTDTQYF	TGTGCCAGCAGCTTAGCGGCGAGGGTGAGCACAGATACGCAGTATTTT
NA	TRBV20-1	TRBJ2-4	NA	CSARKGAKNIQYF	TGCAGTGCTAGGAAGGGGGCCAAAAACATTCAGTACTTC
few	TRBV12-3/TRBV12-4	TRBJ1-4	TRBD1	CASSSDRGNEKLFF	TGTGCCAGCAGTTCGGACAGGGGAAATGAAAAACTGTTTTTT
NA	TRBV20-1	TRBJ2-4	NA	CSARKKLTKNIQYF	TGCAGTGCTAGGAAGAAGCTAACCAAAAACATTCAGTACTTC
few	TRBV5-4	TRBJ1-2	TRBD1	CASSWDTTGQGYGYTF	TGTGCCAGCAGCTGGGACACCACGGGACAGGGCTATGGCTACACCTTC
NA	TRBV15	TRBJ2-7	NA	CATSRDTGFYEQYF	TGTGCCACCAGCAGAGATACAGGTTTCTACGAGCAGTACTTC
NA	TRBV5-1	TRBJ1-2	NA	CASSEQTAYGYTF	TGCGCCAGCAGCGAACAGACAGCATATGGCTACACCTTC
NA	TRBV29-1	TRBJ1-2	NA	CSVRAAYGYTF	TGCAGCGTCCGGGCCGCCTATGGCTACACCTTC
few	TRBV20-1	TRBJ2-5	NA	CSASRGPQETQYF	TGCAGTGCTAGTAGGGGACCTCAAGAGACCCAGTACTTC
NA	TRBV5-6	TRBJ2-7	NA	CASSLISGSYEQYF	TGTGCCAGCAGCTTGATATCCGGCTCCTACGAGCAGTACTTC
NA	TRBV7-2	TRBJ2-3	NA	CASRERERRTDTQYF	TGTGCCAGCAGAGAACGGGAGCGTAGGACAGATACGCAGTATTTT
few	TRBV12-3/TRBV12-4	TRBJ2-2	NA	CASSPTGVSGELFF	TGTGCCAGCAGCCCTACGGGGGTGAGCGGGGAGCTGTTTTTT
few	TRBV27	TRBJ1-1	NA	CASSTLGRDNTEAFF	TGTGCCAGCAGTACTCTTGGCCGCGACAACACTGAAGCTTTCTTT
NA	TRBV7-9	TRBJ2-1	TRBD2	CASSAPGTRRSEQFF	TGTGCCAGCAGTGCGCCCGGGACTAGGAGAAGTGAGCAGTTCTTC
few	TRBV4-2	TRBJ1-1	TRBD1	CASSPDRANTEAFF	TGTGCCAGCAGCCCGGACAGGGCGAACACTGAAGCTTTCTTT
many	TRBV7-2	TRBJ2-1	NA	CASSEENEQFF	TGTGCCAGCAGTGAAGAGAATGAGCAGTTCTTC
NA	TRBV20-1	TRBJ2-5	NA	CSAGDFRETVTQYF	TGCAGTGCGGGGGATTTCAGGGAGACCGTGACCCAGTACTTC
NA	TRBV2	TRBJ2-2	NA	CAINRAGGELFF	TGTGCCATCAACAGGGCTGGCGGGGAGCTGTTTTTT
NA	TRBV18	TRBJ2-5	TRBD2	CASSVLALQETQYF	TGTGCCAGCTCAGTACTAGCGTTACAAGAGACCCAGTACTTC
many	TRBV12-3/TRBV12-4	TRBJ2-7	TRBD1	CASRNLGTDVSYEQYF	TGTGCCAGCAGAAATCTTGGGACAGACGTCTCCTACGAGCAGTACTTC
NA	TRBV6-1	TRBJ2-7	NA	CASSPGPLTEEQYF	TGTGCCAGCAGTCCCGGGCCCCTAACGGAAGAGCAGTACTTC
many	TRBV24-1	TRBJ1-5	NA	CATSDRDRNQPQHF	TGTGCCACCAGTGATAGGGACCGCAATCAGCCCCAGCATTTT
once	TRBV4-3	TRBJ2-2	NA	CDSSQDWGAGELFF	TGCGACAGCAGCCAAGATTGGGGGGCCGGGGAGCTGTTTTTT
NA	TRBV15	TRBJ2-7	TRBD2	CATSRDRGTSGIYEQYF	TGTGCCACCAGCAGAGATCGCGGGACTAGCGGGATCTACGAGCAGTACTTC
many	TRBV30	TRBJ1-6	NA	CAWSVQGGDASPLHF	TGTGCCTGGAGTGTACAGGGAGGGGACGCTTCACCCCTCCACTTT
NA	TRBV20-1	TRBJ1-1	NA	CSAVAALYTEAFF	TGCAGTGCTGTAGCCGCTTTATACACTGAAGCTTTCTTT
few	TRBV12-3/TRBV12-4	TRBJ1-6	TRBD1	CASSFGGTGNSPLHF	TGTGCCAGCAGTTTTGGTGGGACAGGAAATTCACCCCTCCACTTT
NA	TRBV7-6	TRBJ2-1	NA	CASSPTTGTYTYNEQFF	TGTGCCAGCAGCCCGACGACCGGGACGTATACCTACAATGAGCAGTTCTTC
few	TRBV5-6	TRBJ2-2	NA	CASSSDPNTGELFF	TGTGCCAGCAGCTCAGACCCCAACACCGGGGAGCTGTTTTTT
few	TRBV5-5	TRBJ1-4	TRBD1	CASSQTGSNEKLFF	TGTGCCAGCAGCCAGACAGGGTCTAATGAAAAACTGTTTTTT
NA	TRBV6-1	TRBJ2-2	TRBD2	CASSARQGGLAEHTGELFF	TGTGCCAGCAGTGCACGACAGGGGGGACTAGCGGAGCACACCGGGGAGCTGTTTTTT
few	TRBV5-5	TRBJ2-1	TRBD2	CASTLGRGPYNEQFF	TGTGCCAGCACCTTGGGGAGGGGACCCTACAATGAGCAGTTCTTC
few	TRBV7-3	TRBJ1-1	TRBD1	CASSTGQGSRAFF	TGTGCCAGCAGCACCGGACAGGGATCGCGGGCTTTCTTT
NA	TRBV11-2	TRBJ2-1	TRBD2	CASSRGGASHNEQFF	TGTGCCAGCAGCCGCGGGGGGGCTAGCCACAATGAGCAGTTCTTC
NA	TRBV3-1	TRBJ2-2	NA	CASQNTGELFF	TGTGCCAGCCAGAACACCGGGGAGCTGTTTTTT
NA	TRBV10-3	TRBJ2-7	NA	CAISEPTRYEQYF	TGTGCCATCAGTGAACCTACACGTTACGAGCAGTACTTC
NA	TRBV5-5	TRBJ2-6	TRBD1	CASSFSGTDISGANVLTF	TGTGCCAGCAGCTTTTCCGGGACAGATATCTCTGGGGCCAACGTCCTGACTTTC
NA	TRBV6-5	TRBJ2-6	NA	CASSYSTGSSGANVLTF	TGTGCCAGCAGTTACTCAACAGGAAGCTCTGGGGCCAACGTCCTGACTTTC
few	TRBV4-2	TRBJ2-2	NA	CASSQERQRVGVTGELFF	TGTGCCAGCAGCCAAGAAAGGCAGCGGGTGGGGGTAACCGGGGAGCTGTTTTTT
many	TRBV29-1	TRBJ2-1	NA	CSANRVNEQFF	TGCAGCGCAAACAGGGTAAATGAGCAGTTCTTC
NA	TRBV18	TRBJ2-7	TRBD1	CASSPQGVNEQYF	TGTGCCAGCTCACCCCAGGGGGTCAACGAGCAGTACTTC
NA	TRBV29-1	TRBJ2-1	NA	CSLGGAGVGNEQFF	TGCAGCCTGGGGGGGGCGGGAGTCGGAAATGAGCAGTTCTTC